This T cell receptor (beta chain) was retrieved from a study of human T cells and chemical hapten exposure. Study at large: TCR yields differed between samples (mainly from small differences in pooled library volume).

The time point was: healthy volunteer bleed at 6 weeks. Unfractionated whole blood was the source from which total RNA was extracted. Authors' analysis steps: Ranging from about 23,224 to 750,000, TCR counts per sample had a median value of 95,638. One entry per CDR3 protein, called by TCRdb with MiXCR from the RACE reads. None of the V and J calls come from the authors' own analysis; TCRdb made them. The profile covers more than 75,000 distinct CDR3 sequences, with under 10% appearing a single time and around 1.4% taken by the ten largest. The TCR sequence derives from a male donor in good health. Some clones in this sample may be carry-over from other donors' samples. Sequencing was performed on whole blood.

The CDR3 nucleotides are TGTGCCAGCAAACCTAGCGGGGGAAGCGGTGAGCAGTTCTTC. As protein: CASKPSGGSGEQFF. V usage is TRBV3-1 and J usage is TRBJ2-1; 10 nucleotides align to TRBD2. Germline values: CDR1 LGHDT, CDR2 YNNKEL (reference sequence). V was pared by 7 bases and J by 9 bases, with 9 bases of the junction left unmatched. The CDR3 totals 14 residues.